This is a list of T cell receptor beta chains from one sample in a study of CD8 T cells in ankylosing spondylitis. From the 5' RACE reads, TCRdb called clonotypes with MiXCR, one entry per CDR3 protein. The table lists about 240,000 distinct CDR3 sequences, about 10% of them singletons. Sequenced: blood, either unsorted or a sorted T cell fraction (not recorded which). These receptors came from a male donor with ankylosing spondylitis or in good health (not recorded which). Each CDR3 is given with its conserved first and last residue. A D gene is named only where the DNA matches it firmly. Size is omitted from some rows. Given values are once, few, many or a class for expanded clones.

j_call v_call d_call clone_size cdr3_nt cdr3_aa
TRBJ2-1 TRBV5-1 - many TGCGCCAGCAGCTTGGATGTCTACAATGAGCAGTTCTTC CASSLDVYNEQFF
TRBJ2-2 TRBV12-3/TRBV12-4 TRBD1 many TGTGCCAGCAGTTTAGGTTTTAAGGGACAGGGTCGCACCGGGGAGCTGTTTTTT CASSLGFKGQGRTGELFF
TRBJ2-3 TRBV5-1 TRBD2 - TGCGCCAGCAGCTTACCCTTAGCGGGGAGTAACACAGATACGCAGTATTTT CASSLPLAGSNTDTQYF
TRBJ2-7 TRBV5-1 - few TGCGCCAGCAGCTTGGCTTCGGTTTCCGAGCAGTACTTC CASSLASVSEQYF
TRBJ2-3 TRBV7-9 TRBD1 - TGTGCCAGCAGCAAAGGACAGGGGGCAGATACGCAGTATTTT CASSKGQGADTQYF
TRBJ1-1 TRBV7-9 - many TGTGCCAGCAGACTGGCAGGGCTGAACACTGAAGCTTTCTTT CASRLAGLNTEAFF
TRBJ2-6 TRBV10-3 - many TGTGCCATCAGTGACATCGGGACGGGGGCCAACGTCCTGACTTTC CAISDIGTGANVLTF
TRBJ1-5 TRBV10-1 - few TGCGCCAGCAGTGCAGGGCGAGATCAGCCCCAGCATTTT CASSAGRDQPQHF
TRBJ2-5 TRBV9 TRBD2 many TGTGCCAGCAGCGTAGACCCGACTAGCGGAAAAGAGACCCAGTACTTC CASSVDPTSGKETQYF
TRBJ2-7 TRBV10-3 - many TGTGCCATCAGTGAGTCAGGGGACCCGAATACGGAGCAGTACTTC CAISESGDPNTEQYF
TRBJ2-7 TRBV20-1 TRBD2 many TGCAGTGCCCTCCCTGGGCTAGCGGGGCTCTACGAGCAGTACTTC CSALPGLAGLYEQYF
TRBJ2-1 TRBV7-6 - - TGTGCCAGCAGCTTAGTTAGTCATGAGCAGTTCTTC CASSLVSHEQFF
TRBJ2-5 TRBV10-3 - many TGTGCCATCAGTGAGTCCCAGGGACGGGAGACCCAGTACTTC CAISESQGRETQYF
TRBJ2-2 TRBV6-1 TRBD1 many TGTGCCAGCAGGACTGACAGGGTTGGGGCCGGGGAGCTGTTTTTT CASRTDRVGAGELFF
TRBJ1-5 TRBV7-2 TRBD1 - TGTGCCAGCAGCTTAGCCGGAACAGGGGGCGCATATCAGCCCCAGCATTTT CASSLAGTGGAYQPQHF
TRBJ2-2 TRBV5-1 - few TGCGCCAGCAGCACACACAGGGTCACCGGGGAGCTGTTTTTT CASSTHRVTGELFF
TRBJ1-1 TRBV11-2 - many TGTGCCAGCAGCTCGCTGGGACGGATACTTGAAGCTTTCTTT CASSSLGRILEAFF
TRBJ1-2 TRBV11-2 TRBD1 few TGTGCCAGCAGCTTAGATCGATGGGACAGGGCCGCAAAAACCTTC CASSLDRWDRAAKTF
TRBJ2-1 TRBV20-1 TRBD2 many TGCAGTGCTCCCCTCGGCGGGGGGGCCTCCTACAATGAGCAGTTCTTC CSAPLGGGASYNEQFF
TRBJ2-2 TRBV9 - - TGTGCCAGCAGCGTATTAGGGGGAAACACCGGGGAGCTGTTTTTT CASSVLGGNTGELFF
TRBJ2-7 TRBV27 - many TGTGCCAGCAGTTTATTTGCTACACTACTTTACGAGCAGTACTTC CASSLFATLLYEQYF
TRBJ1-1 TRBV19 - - TGTGCCAGTGCAAGGGGGAGCTCCGGAGGGACTGAAGCTTTCTTT CASARGSSGGTEAFF
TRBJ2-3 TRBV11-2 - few TGTGCCAGCAGCTTAGATTATGACGGGCCCACAGATACGCAGTATTTT CASSLDYDGPTDTQYF
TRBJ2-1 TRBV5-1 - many TGCGCCAGCAGCTTTGGGAGGAACAATGAGCAGTTCTTC CASSFGRNNEQFF
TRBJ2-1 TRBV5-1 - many TGCGCCAGCAGCTTTACGGCAGGGGAAGGCAATGAGCAGTTCTTC CASSFTAGEGNEQFF
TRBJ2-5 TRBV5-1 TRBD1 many TGCGCCAGCAGCAAGGGACAGGGGGGCCAAGAGACCCAGTACTTC CASSKGQGGQETQYF
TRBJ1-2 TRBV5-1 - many TGCGCCAGCAGCTTTACAGGGAATGGCTACACCTTC CASSFTGNGYTF